These 30 T cell receptor beta chains share one sample of origin, sequenced in a study of CD8+CD57+ T cells in acquired aplastic anemia. Sequencing was done on patients that had shown CD8+CD57+ cell expansion by flow cytometry. Using genomic DNA as the template, TCR beta VDJ and CDR3 profiling was carried out. One entry per CDR3 protein, called by TCRdb with MiXCR from the reads. The sample lists under 200,000 distinct CDR3 sequences; around 52% were seen once. Sequencing was performed on sorted CD4+, CD8+, or CD8+CD57+ T cells (not recorded which) from PBMCs. These receptors were obtained from a human donor with aplastic anemia.

In this sample, this clonotype turned up once. This rearrangement joins TRBV11-1 to TRBJ2-7; D perhaps matches TRBD2 (5 bases). Germline V gives CDR1 SGHAT, CDR2 FQDESV (reference sequence). The CDR3 has 13 amino acids. The V end was cut by 6 bases, the J end by 6 bases, with 15 bases between. CDR3 sequence: CASSSTTPFEQYF. The CDR3 DNA follows: TGTGCCAGCAGTTCGACTACCCCATTCGAGCAGTACTTC.

In its sample, this clonotype was seen a few times. The chain is built from TRBV24-1 and TRBJ2-1; D call uncertain. CDR1 and CDR2 (germline): KGHDR, SFDVKD. Deletions cut 2 bases from V and 8 bases from J, with 12 bases between. The CDR3 totals 14 residues. CDR3 sequence: CATSDSSRVHEQFF. DNA of the CDR3: TGTGCCACCAGTGATTCGTCCCGAGTTCATGAGCAGTTCTTC.

The chain carries TRBV2 and TRBJ2-7, with 11 nucleotides matching TRBD2. V gave up 6 bases and J gave up 5 bases; unmatched junction bases: 6. Germline V gene sequence: CDR1 SNHLY, CDR2 FYNNEI. The CDR3 contains 14 residues. CDR3 amino acids: CASSAGTSGDEQYF. CDR3 DNA sequence: TGTGCCAGCAGCGCCGGGACTAGCGGAGACGAGCAGTACTTC.

This clonotype was recorded many times. The chain carries TRBV24-1 and TRBJ2-5; D is undetermined. Germline assignment: CDR1 KGHDR and CDR2 SFDVKD. The V gene lost 4 bases and the J gene lost 2 bases, with 4 bases spanning the gap. This CDR3 has 12 residues. CDR3 residues: CATSDPQETQYF. The CDR3 bases are TGTGCCACCAGTGACCCACAAGAGACCCAGTACTTC.

The genes are TRBV5-4 and TRBJ2-6, with 9 nucleotides matching TRBD1. Per germline, CDR1 SGHNT and CDR2 YYREEE (reference sequence). Trimming took 1 base from V and 0 from J; bases not matched to a gene: 11. The CDR3 runs 20 residues. The CDR3 DNA reads as TGTGCCAGCAGCTTGCGGGAAAAGGGACAGGGAAGCTCTGGGGCCAACGTCCTGACTTTC. It is translated as CASSLREKGQGSSGANVLTF.

This chain connects TRBV2 to TRBJ2-1; maybe TRBD2 (6 bases). Trimming removed 6 bases from V and 1 base from J, with 13 bases in between. CDR1 and CDR2 (germline): SNHLY, FYNNEI. This CDR3 comprises 15 residues. In nucleotides, the CDR3 is TGTGCCAGCAGGTTAGGGACTCTTTCCTACAATGAGCAGTTCTTC. Its translation: CASRLGTLSYNEQFF.

This clonotype was observed at least ten times. The V call is TRBV6-1, the J call TRBJ1-2, with D possibly matching TRBD1 (5 bases). The V gene lost 6 bases and the J gene lost 1 base, with 12 bases spanning the gap. This CDR3 region has 14 residues. The germline V gene has CDR1 MNHNS and CDR2 SASEGT. The CDR3 region has the DNA TGTGCCAGCAGCCATACCGGGGGTAACTATGGCTACACCTTC. Translated, it gives CASSHTGGNYGYTF.

This clonotype has only a few counts. A much more abundant neighbour one base away suggests this may be a read error. The J gene is TRBJ1-1, the V gene TRBV7-9; no firm D call. Per the germline V gene, CDR1 is SEHNR and CDR2 is FQNEAQ (reference sequence). The CDR3 runs to 13 residues. V gave up 11 bases and J gave up 1 base, with 14 bases separating them. Here the CDR3 reads CARTSSRNTEAFF. The CDR3 DNA sequence: TGTGCCCGCACTTCCAGCAGGAACACTGAAGCTTTCTTT.

There are a few counts of this clonotype. V and J are TRBV2 and TRBJ1-2, with 8 bases matching TRBD1. The V gene's germline CDR1 is SNHLY and CDR2 FYNNEI. The CDR3 extends over 12 amino acids. J was trimmed by 8 bases and V by 7 bases; bases with no gene match: 6. The DNA for the CDR3 is TGTGCCAGCACCTCGACAGGGGAAGGCTACACCTTC. This translates into CASTSTGEGYTF.

There are a few counts of this clonotype. The chain combines TRBV11-1 with TRBJ2-7; 8 nucleotides align to TRBD2. Germline CDR1 and CDR2: SGHAT and FQDESV (reference sequence). The CDR3 is 16 amino acids. The ends lost 5 bases at V and 4 bases at J; junction bases unmatched: 13. For the CDR3, the DNA is TGTGCCAGCAGCCCGGAAGTGGGGACTAGTTTATACGAGCAGTACTTC. Its translation: CASSPEVGTSLYEQYF.

This clonotype was seen many times. The V gene is TRBV6-1, the J gene TRBJ2-5; D is perhaps TRBD1 (5 bases). Germline V gene lookup returns CDR1 MNHNS and CDR2 SASEGT. The CDR3 spans 12 residues. V shed 7 bases and J shed 2 bases, with 8 bases lying between them. The CDR3 region is CASTGWQETQYF. The CDR3 DNA follows: TGTGCCAGCACAGGGTGGCAAGAGACCCAGTACTTC.

This clonotype was detected once. The chain uses TRBV6-2 or TRBV6-3 and TRBJ2-1, with 12 nucleotides matching TRBD1. This CDR3 region has 16 residues. J was trimmed by 7 bases and V by 2 bases; bases with no gene match: 6. Germline lookup yields CDR1 MNHEY and CDR2 SVGEGT. CDR3 bases: TGTGCCAGCAGTTACAGTTGGGACAGGGGGCAAAATGAGCAGTTCTTC. This codes for CASSYSWDRGQNEQFF.

The chain employs TRBV11-1 and TRBJ2-3, with TRBD2 matching 13 bases. Trimming removed 0 bases from V and 3 bases from J; junction bases left unmatched: 0. Germline CDR1 and CDR2: SGHAT and FQDESV (reference sequence). There are 16 residues in the CDR3. The CDR3 reads CASSLATSGRTDTQYF. DNA for the CDR3: TGTGCCAGCAGCTTAGCGACTAGCGGGAGGACAGATACGCAGTATTTT.

In this sample, this clonotype turned up many times. V usage is TRBV5-1 and J usage is TRBJ1-1, with D unclear. The CDR3 is 11 amino acids. The germline gives CDR1 SGHRS, CDR2 YFSETQ. The V gene lost 0 bases and the J gene lost 6 bases, with 3 bases spanning the gap. The CDR3 DNA reads as TGCGCCAGCAGCTTGGAGGCTGAAGCTTTCTTT. Translation gives CASSLEAEAFF.

This clonotype was counted a single time. This chain joins TRBV7-2 and TRBJ2-4, with a tentative D call TRBD2 (6 bases). CDR3 size: 13 residues. The V gene lost 1 base and the J gene lost 6 bases, with 7 bases spanning the gap. The germline V gene has CDR1 SGHTA and CDR2 FQGNSA. CDR3 coding DNA: TGTGCCAGCAGCTTAGTCGGGAGAAACATTCAGTACTTC. Protein product: CASSLVGRNIQYF.

The rearrangement links TRBV7-9 to TRBJ2-7; possibly TRBD1 for D (6 bases). Germline CDR1 SEHNR, CDR2 FQNEAQ (reference sequence). V was trimmed by 4 bases and J by 7 bases, leaving 17 bases between them. CDR3 size: 14 residues. The CDR3 region is CASSSGQILREQYF. The CDR3 nucleotides read TGTGCCAGCAGCTCCGGACAGATACTACGAGAGCAGTACTTC.

This clonotype was seen at least ten times. V gene TRBV30 combines with J gene TRBJ1-6, with a tentative D call TRBD1 (5 bases). The germline V and J ends were trimmed by 4 bases and 9 bases, with 19 bases remaining between them. Germline V lookup: CDR1 GTSNPN, CDR2 SVGIG (reference sequence). This CDR3 is built from 15 residues. The CDR3 nucleotides read TGTGCCTGGAAGGCAGGGTTATCGTTCCGTTCACCCCTCCACTTT. Its protein product is CAWKAGLSFRSPLHF.

This clonotype has only one observation. V usage is TRBV5-1 and J usage is TRBJ2-4; 8 bases agree with TRBD2. J gave up 0 bases and V 7 bases, and 18 bases lay outside the gene matches. Per the germline V gene, CDR1 is SGHRS and CDR2 is YFSETQ. The CDR3 is 19 residues long. CDR3 region: CASGSYRAGVNIAKNIQYF. The CDR3 nucleotides read TGCGCCAGCGGCTCCTATCGAGCGGGGGTAAACATAGCCAAAAACATTCAGTACTTC. The variable domain in full, completed from reference TRBV5-1 and TRBJ2-4, reads KAGVTQTPRYLIKTRGQQVTLSCSPISGHRSVSWYQQTPGQGLQFLFEYFSETQRNKGNFPGRFSGRQFSNSRSEMNVSTLELGDSALYLCASGSYRAGVNIAKNIQYFGAGTRLSVL.

This clonotype has just a few counts. The rearrangement joins TRBV10-3 to TRBJ1-2; possibly TRBD1 for D (6 bases). The CDR3 is 15 amino acids. Trimming shortened V by 3 bases and J by 5 bases, and 16 bases separated the two germline ends. Per the germline V gene, CDR1 is ENHRY and CDR2 is SYGVKD. CDR3 sequence reads: CAISDPGASKYGYTF. The CDR3 nucleotides read TGTGCCATCAGTGACCCGGGGGCCAGTAAATATGGCTACACCTTC.

The chain is built from TRBV27 and TRBJ1-2, with TRBD1 identical over 7 bases. The CDR3 covers 14 residues. V shed 4 bases, J shed 7 bases, and the junction held 9 bases outside the gene matches. Looked up from germline, CDR1 is MNHEY and CDR2 is SMNVEV (reference sequence). This CDR3 is CASSSKQGSPGYTF. CDR3 coding DNA: TGTGCCAGCAGTTCAAAACAGGGGTCTCCTGGCTACACCTTC.

In its sample, this clonotype was seen many times. This rearrangement joins TRBV6-6 to TRBJ2-5; TRBD2 matches 12 bases. The CDR3 is 17 residues long. V lost 2 bases, J lost 5 bases, and 9 bases stayed unmatched. From germline, CDR1 is MNHNY and CDR2 SVGAGI (reference sequence). The CDR3 is CASSYTAHLAGGETQYF. The DNA of the CDR3 is TGTGCCAGCAGTTACACGGCCCACCTAGCGGGAGGGGAGACCCAGTACTTC.

This clonotype occurred a few times. This sequence joins TRBV10-1 and TRBJ2-7; TRBD2 aligns across 13 bases. The germline V gene encodes CDR1 WNHNN and CDR2 SYGVQD (reference sequence). The V segment lost 4 bases and the J segment 4 bases; nucleotides outside the gene matches: 4. The CDR3 runs 15 residues. As DNA, the CDR3 is TGCGCCAGCAGTGGTGGACTAGCGGGAGTGTACGAGCAGTACTTC. Protein product: CASSGGLAGVYEQYF.

This clonotype came up many times. The rearrangement links TRBV4-2 to TRBJ2-1; 8 bases are a match to TRBD2. Trimming took 4 bases from V and 4 from J; bases not matched to a gene: 9. The V gene's germline CDR1 is LGHNA and CDR2 YNFKEQ. This CDR3 is built from 16 residues. CDR3 DNA: TGTGCCAGCAGCCCTAATGGACTAGCAGAGTACAATGAGCAGTTCTTC. It yields the protein CASSPNGLAEYNEQFF.

This clonotype was detected ten times or more. This chain links TRBV12-3 or TRBV12-4 with TRBJ2-7; possible D gene TRBD1, 6 bases. The CDR3 runs 13 residues. V gave up 6 bases and J gave up 3 bases, with 12 bases separating them. CDR3 DNA sequence: TGTGCCAGCAGATTCTTACAGGGCTACGAGCAGTACTTC. Translated, it gives CASRFLQGYEQYF.

This chain links TRBV29-1 with TRBJ1-5, with D perhaps matching TRBD1 (6 bases). The germline V gene has CDR1 SQVTM and CDR2 ANQGSEA. CDR3 length: 14 amino acids. Trimming took 8 bases from V and 0 from J, leaving 14 bases between them. The CDR3 spells CSCTTGTSNQPQHF. Written as DNA, the CDR3 is TGCAGCTGTACAACAGGGACTAGCAATCAGCCCCAGCATTTT.

This clonotype was seen more than once but under ten times. This chain links TRBV13 with TRBJ1-4, with unresolved D. CDR3 size: 14 residues. The ends were cut back, 5 bases at V and 3 bases at J, with 10 bases in the middle. CDR1 is PRHDT and CDR2 is FYEKMQ in the germline V gene (reference sequence). CDR3 in amino acids: CASSLRTANEKLFF. DNA for the CDR3: TGTGCCAGCAGCCTCCGGACGGCTAATGAAAAACTGTTTTTT.

The V and J genes are TRBV2 and TRBJ1-5, with D perhaps TRBD1 (5 bases). This CDR3 has 13 residues. CDR1 and CDR2 (germline): SNHLY, FYNNEI. V lost 7 bases and J 6 bases, leaving 13 bases between the germline ends. The CDR3 DNA reads TGTGCCAGCACTGAGCCCGGGGGTCAGCCCCAGCATTTT. It is translated as CASTEPGGQPQHF. The entire variable domain, with the rest obtained from reference TRBV2 and TRBJ1-5, is as follows: EPEVTQTPSHQVTQMGQEVILRCVPISNHLYFYWYRQILGQKVEFLVSFYNNEISEKSEIFDDQFSVERPDGSNFTLKIRSTKLEDSAMYFCASTEPGGQPQHFGDGTRLSIL.

Worth noting for this clonotype: This may stem from a read error, because a much larger clone lies one nucleotide away. The rearrangement uses TRBV6-1 and TRBJ2-7; D not resolved. This CDR3 has 13 amino acids. CDR1 is MNHNS, CDR2 SASEGT, per germline. V was shortened by 7 bases and J by 1 base, with 11 bases between the two germline ends. The CDR3 here is CASNDAQSYEQYF. DNA for the CDR3: TGTGCCAGCAATGACGCTCAATCCTACGAGCAGTACTTC.

CDR3 loop: CASNDRGSTGELFF. DNA for the CDR3: TGTGCCAGCAATGACAGGGGTAGCACCGGGGAGCTGTTTTTT. This chain links TRBV5-5 with TRBJ2-2; 8 nucleotides match TRBD1. Germline CDR1 and CDR2: SGHKS and YYEKEE (reference sequence). With 6 bases clipped from V and 4 bases from J, the junction kept 5 bases outside the gene matches. CDR3 length: 14 residues.

The gene calls are TRBV20-1 and TRBJ2-7, with D possibly called TRBD1 or TRBD2 (5 bases each). This CDR3 has 15 residues. Germline lookup yields CDR1 DFQATT and CDR2 SNEGSKA (reference sequence). The V end lost 2 bases, the J end lost 2 bases, and 16 bases lay between the germline ends. CDR3: CSARLPGTAPYEQYF. CDR3 nucleotides: TGCAGTGCTAGACTTCCCGGGACGGCTCCCTACGAGCAGTACTTC.